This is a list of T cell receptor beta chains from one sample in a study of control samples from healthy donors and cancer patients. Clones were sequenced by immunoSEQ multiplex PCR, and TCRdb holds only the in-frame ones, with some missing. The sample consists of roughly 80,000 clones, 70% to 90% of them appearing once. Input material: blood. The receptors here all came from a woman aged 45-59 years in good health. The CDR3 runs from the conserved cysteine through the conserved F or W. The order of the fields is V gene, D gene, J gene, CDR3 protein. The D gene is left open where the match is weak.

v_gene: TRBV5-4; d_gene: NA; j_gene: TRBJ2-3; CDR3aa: CASSLDWGSTDTQYF
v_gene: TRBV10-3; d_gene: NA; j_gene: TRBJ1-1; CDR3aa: CAISETGSDHNTEAFF
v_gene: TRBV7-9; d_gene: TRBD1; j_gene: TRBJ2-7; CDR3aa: CASSGQGITYEQYF
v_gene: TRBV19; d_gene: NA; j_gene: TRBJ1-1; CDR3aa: CASTFGMNTEAFF
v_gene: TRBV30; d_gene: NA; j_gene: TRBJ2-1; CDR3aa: CAWGEAGSYNEQFF
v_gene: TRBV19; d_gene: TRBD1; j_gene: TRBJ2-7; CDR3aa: CASKKGQGTAYEQYF
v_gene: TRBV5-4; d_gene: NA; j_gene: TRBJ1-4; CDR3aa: CASSKNSNEKLFF
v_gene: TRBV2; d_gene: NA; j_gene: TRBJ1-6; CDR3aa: CASRLVDSRRNSPLHF
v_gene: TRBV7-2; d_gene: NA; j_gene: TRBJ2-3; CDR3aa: CASSLIRADTQYF
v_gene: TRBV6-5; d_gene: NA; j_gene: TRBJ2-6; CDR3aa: CASSLGQTGANVLTF
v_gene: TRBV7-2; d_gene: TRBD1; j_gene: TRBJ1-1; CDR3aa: CASSLQGAYTEAFF
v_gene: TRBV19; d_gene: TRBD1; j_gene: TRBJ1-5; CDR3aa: CASSNDRGQPQHF
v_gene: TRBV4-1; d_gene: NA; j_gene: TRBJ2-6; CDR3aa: CASSQGGLLLYSGANVLTF
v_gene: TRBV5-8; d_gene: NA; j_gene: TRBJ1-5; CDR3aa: CASSSTQPQHF
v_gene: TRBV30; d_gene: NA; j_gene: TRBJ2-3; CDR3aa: CAGAGLTDTQYF
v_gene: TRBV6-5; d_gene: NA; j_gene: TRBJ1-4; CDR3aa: CASRRQVNEKLFF
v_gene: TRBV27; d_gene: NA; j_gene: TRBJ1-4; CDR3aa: CASSLLATGGGKLFF
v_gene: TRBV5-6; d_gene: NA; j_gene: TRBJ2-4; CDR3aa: CASSLGFGENIQYF
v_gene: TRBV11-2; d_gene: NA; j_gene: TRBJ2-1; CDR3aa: CASSLSIGNEQFF
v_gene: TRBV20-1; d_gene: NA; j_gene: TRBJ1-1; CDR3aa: CSWRGNTEAFF
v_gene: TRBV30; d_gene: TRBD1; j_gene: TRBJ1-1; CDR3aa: CAWISDRAVSEAFF
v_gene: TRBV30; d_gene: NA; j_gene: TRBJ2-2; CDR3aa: CASGAAANTGELFF
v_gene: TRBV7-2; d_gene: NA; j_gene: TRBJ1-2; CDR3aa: CASSYRVNYGYTF
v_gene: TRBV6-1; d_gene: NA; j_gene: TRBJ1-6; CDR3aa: CASSELKSWNSPLHF
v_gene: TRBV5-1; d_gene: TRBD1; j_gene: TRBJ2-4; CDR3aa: CASSVGQFESPKNIQYF
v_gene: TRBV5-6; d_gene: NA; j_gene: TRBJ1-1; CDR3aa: CASSLAGPAREAFF
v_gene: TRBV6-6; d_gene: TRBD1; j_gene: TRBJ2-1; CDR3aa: CASSGTGPQDEQFF
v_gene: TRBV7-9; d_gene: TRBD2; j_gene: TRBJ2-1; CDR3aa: CASSLVRTSGSYNEQFF
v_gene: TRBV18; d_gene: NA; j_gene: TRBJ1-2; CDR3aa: CASSPGTHYGYTF
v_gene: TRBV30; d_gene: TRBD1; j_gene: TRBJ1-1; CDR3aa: CAGTGGLYGAFF
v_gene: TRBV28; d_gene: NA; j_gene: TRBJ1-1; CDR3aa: CASTHREGYSTEAFF
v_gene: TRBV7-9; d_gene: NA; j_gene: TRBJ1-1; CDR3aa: CASSPDSYTEAFF
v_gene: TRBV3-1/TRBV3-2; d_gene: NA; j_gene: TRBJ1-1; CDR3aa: CASSPFPGAEAFF
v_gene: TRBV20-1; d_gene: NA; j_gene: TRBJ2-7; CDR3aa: CSASDDFRAGWFHEQYF
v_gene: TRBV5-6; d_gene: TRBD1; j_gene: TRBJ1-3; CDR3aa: CASSLGRGYGNTIYF
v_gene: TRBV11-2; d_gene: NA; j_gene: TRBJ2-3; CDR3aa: CASSLVRLDTQYF
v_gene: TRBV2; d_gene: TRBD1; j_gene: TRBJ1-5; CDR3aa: CASSTTDRGEPQHF
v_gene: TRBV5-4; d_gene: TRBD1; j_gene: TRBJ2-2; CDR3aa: CASSLGGQGTGELFF
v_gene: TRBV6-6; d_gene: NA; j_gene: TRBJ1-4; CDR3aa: CASKGGTNEKLFF
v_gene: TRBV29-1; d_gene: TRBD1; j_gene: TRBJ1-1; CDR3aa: CSYEGQGDRAFF
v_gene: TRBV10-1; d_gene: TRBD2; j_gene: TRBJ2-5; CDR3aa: CASSELAGGLQETQYF
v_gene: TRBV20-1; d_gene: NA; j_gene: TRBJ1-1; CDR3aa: CSARIGGEAFF
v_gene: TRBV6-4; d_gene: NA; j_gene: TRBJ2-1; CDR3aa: CASSWGRDGEQFF
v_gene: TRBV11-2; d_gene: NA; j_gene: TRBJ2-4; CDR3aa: CASSKGQSQNIQYF
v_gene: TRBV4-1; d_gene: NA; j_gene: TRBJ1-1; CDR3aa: CASSQDQGNTEAFF
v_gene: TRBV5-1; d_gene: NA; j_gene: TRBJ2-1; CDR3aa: CASSDSGRSYNEQFF
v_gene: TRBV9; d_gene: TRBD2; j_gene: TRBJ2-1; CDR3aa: CASSLQGLAGGYDEQFF
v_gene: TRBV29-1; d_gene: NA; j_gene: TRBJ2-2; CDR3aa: CSVWGSGSIGELFF
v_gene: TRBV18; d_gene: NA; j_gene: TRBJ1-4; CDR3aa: CASSPRGPSNEKLFF
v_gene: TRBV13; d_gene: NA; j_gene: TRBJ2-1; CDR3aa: CASRRDTYNEQFF
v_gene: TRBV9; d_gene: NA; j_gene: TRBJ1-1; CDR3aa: CASSVDRERNTEAFF
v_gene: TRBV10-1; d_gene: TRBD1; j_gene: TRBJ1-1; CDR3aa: CASKEGTGLMNTEAFF
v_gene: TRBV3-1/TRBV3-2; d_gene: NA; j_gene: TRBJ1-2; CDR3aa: CASSLGGSKGGYTF
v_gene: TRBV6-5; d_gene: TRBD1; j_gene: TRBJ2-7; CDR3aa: CASKGQGGPYEQYF
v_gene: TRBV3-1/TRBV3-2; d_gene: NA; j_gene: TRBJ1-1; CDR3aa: CASSPVGAEAFF
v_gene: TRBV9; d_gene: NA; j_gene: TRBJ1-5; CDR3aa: CASSLGGGDNQPQHF
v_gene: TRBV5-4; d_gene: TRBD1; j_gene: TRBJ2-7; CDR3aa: CASSLGGQGWYEQYF
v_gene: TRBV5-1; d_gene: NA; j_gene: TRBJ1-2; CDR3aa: CASSREGIPNYGYTF
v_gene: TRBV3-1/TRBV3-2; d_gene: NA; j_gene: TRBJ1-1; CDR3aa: CASSQTEEAFF